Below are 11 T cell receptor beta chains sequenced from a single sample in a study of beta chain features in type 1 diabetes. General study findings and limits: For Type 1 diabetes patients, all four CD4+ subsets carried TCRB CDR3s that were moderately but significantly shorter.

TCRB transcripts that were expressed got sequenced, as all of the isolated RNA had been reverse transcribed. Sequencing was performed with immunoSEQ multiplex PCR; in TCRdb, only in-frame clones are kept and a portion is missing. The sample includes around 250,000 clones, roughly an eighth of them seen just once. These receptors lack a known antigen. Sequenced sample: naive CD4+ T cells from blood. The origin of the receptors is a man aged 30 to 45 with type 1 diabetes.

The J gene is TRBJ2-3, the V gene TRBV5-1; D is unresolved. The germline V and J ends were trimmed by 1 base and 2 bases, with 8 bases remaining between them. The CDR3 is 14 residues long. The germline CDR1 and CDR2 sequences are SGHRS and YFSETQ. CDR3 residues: CASSLLQFTDTQYF. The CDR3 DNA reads TGCGCCAGCAGCTTGCTACAGTTCACAGATACGCAGTATTTT.

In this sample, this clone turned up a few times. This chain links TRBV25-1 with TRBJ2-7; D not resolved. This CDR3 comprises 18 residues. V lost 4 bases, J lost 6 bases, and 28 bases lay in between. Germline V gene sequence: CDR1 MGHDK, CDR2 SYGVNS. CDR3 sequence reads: CASSGPGNPELNRGEQYF. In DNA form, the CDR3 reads TGTGCCAGCAGTGGGCCGGGTAACCCTGAATTGAACCGCGGCGAGCAGTACTTC.

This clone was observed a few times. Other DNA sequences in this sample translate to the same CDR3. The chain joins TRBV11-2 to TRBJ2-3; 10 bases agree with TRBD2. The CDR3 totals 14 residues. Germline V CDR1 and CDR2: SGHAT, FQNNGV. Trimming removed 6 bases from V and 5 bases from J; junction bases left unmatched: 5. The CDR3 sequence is CASSRTSGGDTQYF. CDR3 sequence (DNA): TGTGCCAGCAGTCGGACTAGCGGTGGAGATACGCAGTATTTT.

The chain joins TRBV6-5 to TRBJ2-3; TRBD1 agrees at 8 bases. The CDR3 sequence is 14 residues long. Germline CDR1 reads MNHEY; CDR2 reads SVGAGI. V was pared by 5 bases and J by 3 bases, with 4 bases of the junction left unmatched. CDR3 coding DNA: TGTGCCAGCAGTCGGACAGGGATTACAGATACGCAGTATTTT. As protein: CASSRTGITDTQYF.

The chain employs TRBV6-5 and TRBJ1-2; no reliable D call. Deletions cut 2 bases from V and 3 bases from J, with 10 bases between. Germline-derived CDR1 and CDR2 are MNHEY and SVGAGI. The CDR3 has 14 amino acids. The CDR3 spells CASSYASRDYGYTF. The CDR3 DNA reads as TGTGCCAGCAGTTACGCTAGCAGAGACTATGGCTACACCTTC.

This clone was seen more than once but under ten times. The CDR3 spells CASRGLYGDTQYF. The CDR3 DNA sequence: TGTGCCAGCAGGGGACTTTACGGGGATACGCAGTATTTT. V gene TRBV2 combines with J gene TRBJ2-3; D is possibly TRBD2 (6 bases). The CDR3 sequence is 13 residues long. Germline assignment: CDR1 SNHLY and CDR2 FYNNEI. Between the trimmed V and J ends, which lost 6 bases and 6 bases, there was a span of 13 bases.

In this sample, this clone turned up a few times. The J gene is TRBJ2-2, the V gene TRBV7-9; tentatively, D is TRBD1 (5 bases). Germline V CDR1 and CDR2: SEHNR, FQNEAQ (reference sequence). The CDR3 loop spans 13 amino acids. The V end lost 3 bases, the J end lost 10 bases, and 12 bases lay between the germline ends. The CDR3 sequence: CASSLGLDLELFF. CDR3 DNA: TGTGCCAGCAGCTTGGGGCTCGACCTGGAGCTGTTTTTT.

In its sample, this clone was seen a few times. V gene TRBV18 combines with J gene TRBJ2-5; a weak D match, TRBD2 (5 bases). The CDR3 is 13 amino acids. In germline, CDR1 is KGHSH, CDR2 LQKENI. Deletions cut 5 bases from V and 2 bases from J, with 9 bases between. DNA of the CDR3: TGTGCCAGCTCAGCCGGACTGCAAGAGACCCAGTACTTC. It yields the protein CASSAGLQETQYF.

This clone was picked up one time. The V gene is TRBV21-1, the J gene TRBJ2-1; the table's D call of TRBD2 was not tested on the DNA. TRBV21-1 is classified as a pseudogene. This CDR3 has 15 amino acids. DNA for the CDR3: TGTGCCAGCAGCAATCCAGCGGGAGAACAGAATGAGCAGTTCTTC. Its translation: CASSNPAGEQNEQFF.

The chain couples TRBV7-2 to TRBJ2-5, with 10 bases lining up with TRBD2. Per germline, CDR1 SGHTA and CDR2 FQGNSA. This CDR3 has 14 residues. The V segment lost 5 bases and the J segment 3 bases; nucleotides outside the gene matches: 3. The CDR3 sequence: CASSRGLAEETQYF. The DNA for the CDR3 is TGTGCCAGCAGCAGAGGACTAGCGGAAGAGACCCAGTACTTC.

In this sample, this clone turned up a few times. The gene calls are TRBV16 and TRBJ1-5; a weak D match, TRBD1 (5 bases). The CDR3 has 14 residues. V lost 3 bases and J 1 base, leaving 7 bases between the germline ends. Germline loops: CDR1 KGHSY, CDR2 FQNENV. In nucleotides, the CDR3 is TGTGCCAGCAGCCATCAGGGAAGCAATCAGCCCCAGCATTTT. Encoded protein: CASSHQGSNQPQHF. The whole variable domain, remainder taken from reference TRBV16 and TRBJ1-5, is GEEVAQTPKHLVRGEGQKAKLYCAPIKGHSYVFWYQQVLKNEFKFLISFQNENVFDETGMPKERFSAKCLPNSPCSLEIQATKLEDSAVYFCASSHQGSNQPQHFGDGTRLSIL.